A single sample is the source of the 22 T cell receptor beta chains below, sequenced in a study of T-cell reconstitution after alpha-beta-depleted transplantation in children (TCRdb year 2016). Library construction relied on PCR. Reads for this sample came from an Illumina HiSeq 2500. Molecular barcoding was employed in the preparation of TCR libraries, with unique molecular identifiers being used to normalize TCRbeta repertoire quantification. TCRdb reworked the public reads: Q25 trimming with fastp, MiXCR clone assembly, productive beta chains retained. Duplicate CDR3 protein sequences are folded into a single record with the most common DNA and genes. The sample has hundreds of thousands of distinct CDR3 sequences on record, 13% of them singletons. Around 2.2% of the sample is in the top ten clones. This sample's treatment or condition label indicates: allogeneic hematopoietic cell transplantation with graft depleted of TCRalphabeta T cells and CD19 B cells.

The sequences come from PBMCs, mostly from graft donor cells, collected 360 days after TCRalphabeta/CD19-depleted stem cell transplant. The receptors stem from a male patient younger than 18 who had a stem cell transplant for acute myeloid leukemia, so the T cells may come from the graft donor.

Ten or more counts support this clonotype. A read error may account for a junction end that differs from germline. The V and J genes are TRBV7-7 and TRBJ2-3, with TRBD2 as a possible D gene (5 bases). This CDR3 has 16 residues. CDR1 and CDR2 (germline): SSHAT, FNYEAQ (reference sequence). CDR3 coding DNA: TGTGCTAGCAGCCCCGTTACTAGTAGCACAACAGATACGCAGTATTTT. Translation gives CASSPVTSSTTDTQYF.

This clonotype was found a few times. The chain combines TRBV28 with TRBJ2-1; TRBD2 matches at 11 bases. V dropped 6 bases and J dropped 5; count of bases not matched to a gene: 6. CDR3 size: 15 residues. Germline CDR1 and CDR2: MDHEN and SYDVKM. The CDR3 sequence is CASSSTSGANNEQFF. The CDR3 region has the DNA TGTGCCAGCAGCTCGACTAGCGGGGCAAACAATGAGCAGTTCTTC.

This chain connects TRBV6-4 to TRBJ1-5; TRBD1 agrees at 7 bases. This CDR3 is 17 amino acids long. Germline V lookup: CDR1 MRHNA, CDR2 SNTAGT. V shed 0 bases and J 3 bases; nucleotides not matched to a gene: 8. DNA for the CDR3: TGTGCCAGCAGTGACTCGAGTCGGGGACAGATCAATCAGCCCCAGCATTTT. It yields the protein CASSDSSRGQINQPQHF.

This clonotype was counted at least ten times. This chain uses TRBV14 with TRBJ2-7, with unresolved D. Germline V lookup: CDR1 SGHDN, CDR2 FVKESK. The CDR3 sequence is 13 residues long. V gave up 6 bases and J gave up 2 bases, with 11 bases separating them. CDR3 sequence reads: CASSSLRTYEQYF. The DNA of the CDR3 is TGTGCCAGCAGTTCTCTGCGAACCTACGAGCAGTACTTC.

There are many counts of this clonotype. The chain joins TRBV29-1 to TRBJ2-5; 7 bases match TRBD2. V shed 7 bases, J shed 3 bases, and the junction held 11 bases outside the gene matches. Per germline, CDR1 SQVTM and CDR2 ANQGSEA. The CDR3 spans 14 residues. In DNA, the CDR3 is TGCAGCGCCCCCAGATGGGGAGGGGAAGAGACCCAGTACTTC. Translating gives CSAPRWGGEETQYF.

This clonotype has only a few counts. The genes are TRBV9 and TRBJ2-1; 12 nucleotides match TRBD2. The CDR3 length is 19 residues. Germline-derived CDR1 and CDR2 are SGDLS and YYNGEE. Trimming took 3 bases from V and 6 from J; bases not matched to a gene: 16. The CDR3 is CASSEGVASGRVVRNEQFF. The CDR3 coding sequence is TGTGCCAGCAGCGAAGGGGTCGCTAGCGGGAGGGTCGTACGCAATGAGCAGTTCTTC.

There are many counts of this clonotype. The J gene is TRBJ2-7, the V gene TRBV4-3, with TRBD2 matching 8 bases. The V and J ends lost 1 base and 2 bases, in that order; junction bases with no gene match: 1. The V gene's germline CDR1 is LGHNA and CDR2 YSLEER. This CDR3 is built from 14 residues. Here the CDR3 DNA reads TGCGCCAGCAGCCAAGGAGCGGGAGCCTACGAGCAGTACTTC. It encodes CASSQGAGAYEQYF.

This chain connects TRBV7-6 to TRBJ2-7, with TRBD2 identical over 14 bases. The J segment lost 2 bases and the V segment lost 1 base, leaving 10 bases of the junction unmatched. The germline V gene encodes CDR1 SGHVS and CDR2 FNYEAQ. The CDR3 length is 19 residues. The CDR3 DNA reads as TGTGCCAGCAGCTTAGTAGGGACTAGCGGGAGTATTAGGGCCTACGAGCAGTACTTC. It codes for CASSLVGTSGSIRAYEQYF.

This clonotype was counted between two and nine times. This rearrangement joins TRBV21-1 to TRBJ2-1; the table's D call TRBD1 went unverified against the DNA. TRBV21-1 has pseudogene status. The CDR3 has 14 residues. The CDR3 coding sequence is TGTGCCAGCCCCGGGGGGTTGCCCTACAATGAGCAGTTCTTC. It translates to CASPGGLPYNEQFF.

The CDR3 bases are TGTGCCAGTAGTATTCGGGCTAGCGGAACATACAATGAGCAGTTCTTC. Its translation: CASSIRASGTYNEQFF. The chain carries TRBV19 and TRBJ2-1, with 7 bases fitting TRBD2. The length of the CDR3 is 16 residues. Germline CDR1 LNHDA, CDR2 SQIVND (reference sequence). V shed 3 bases and J 4 bases; nucleotides not matched to a gene: 9.

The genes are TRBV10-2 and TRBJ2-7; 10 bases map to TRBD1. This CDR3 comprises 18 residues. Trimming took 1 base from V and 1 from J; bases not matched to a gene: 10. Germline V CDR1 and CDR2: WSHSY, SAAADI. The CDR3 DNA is TGCGCCAGCAGTGAGTTTGGGGACAGGGGTTTGAGGTCCTACGAGCAGTACTTC. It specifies CASSEFGDRGLRSYEQYF.

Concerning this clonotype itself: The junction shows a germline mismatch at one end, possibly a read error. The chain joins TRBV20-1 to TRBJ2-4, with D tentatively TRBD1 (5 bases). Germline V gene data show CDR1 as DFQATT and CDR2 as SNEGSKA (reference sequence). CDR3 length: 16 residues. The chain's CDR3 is CCARDEARADKNIQYF. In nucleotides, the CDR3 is TGCTGTGCTAGAGATGAGGCCAGGGCGGACAAAAACATTCAGTACTTC.

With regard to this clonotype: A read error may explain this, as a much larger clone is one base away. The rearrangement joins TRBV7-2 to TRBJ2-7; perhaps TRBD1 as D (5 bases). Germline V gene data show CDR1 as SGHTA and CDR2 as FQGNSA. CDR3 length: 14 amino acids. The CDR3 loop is CASSGRGLSYDQYF. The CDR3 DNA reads TGTGCCAGCAGCGGAAGGGGCCTCTCCTACGATCAGTACTTC.

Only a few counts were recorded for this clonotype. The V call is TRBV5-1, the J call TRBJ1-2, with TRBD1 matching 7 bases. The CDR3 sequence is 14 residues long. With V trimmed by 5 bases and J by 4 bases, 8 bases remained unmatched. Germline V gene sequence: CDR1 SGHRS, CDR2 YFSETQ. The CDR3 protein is CASRPGGQPYGYTF. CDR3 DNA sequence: TGCGCCAGCAGGCCAGGGGGACAGCCCTATGGCTACACCTTC.

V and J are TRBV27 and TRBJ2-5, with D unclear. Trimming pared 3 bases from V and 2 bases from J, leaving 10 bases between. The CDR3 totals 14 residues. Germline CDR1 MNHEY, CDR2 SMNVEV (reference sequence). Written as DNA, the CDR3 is TGTGCCAGCAGTTTCCGGACGAGTCAAGAGACCCAGTACTTC. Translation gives CASSFRTSQETQYF.

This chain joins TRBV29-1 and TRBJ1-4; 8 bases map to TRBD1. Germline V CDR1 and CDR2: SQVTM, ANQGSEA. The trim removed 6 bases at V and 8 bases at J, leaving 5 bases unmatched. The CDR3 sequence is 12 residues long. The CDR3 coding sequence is TGCAGCGTATCCTGGACAGGGGAAAAACTGTTTTTT. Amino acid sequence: CSVSWTGEKLFF.

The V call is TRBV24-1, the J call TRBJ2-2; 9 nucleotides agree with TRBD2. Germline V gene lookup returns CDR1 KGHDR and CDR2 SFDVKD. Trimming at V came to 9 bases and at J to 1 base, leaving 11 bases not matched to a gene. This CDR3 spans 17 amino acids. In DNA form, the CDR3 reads TGTGCCACCGCAGTCATGGCTAGCGGGGTGAACACCGGGGAGCTGTTTTTT. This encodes CATAVMASGVNTGELFF.

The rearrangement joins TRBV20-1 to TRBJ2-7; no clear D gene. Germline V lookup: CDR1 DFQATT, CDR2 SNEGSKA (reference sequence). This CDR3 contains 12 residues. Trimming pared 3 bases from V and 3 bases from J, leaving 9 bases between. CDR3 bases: TGCAGTGCTAGCCAGGCCCTCTACGAGCAGTACTTC. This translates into CSASQALYEQYF.

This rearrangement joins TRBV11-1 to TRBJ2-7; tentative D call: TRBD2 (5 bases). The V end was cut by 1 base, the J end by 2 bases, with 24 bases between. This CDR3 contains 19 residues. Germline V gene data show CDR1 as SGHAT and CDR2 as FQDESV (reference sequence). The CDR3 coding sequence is TGTGCCAGCAGCTTAGTAGGTTCCTCCGGGAAGGCCCTTCCCTACGAGCAGTACTTC. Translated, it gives CASSLVGSSGKALPYEQYF.

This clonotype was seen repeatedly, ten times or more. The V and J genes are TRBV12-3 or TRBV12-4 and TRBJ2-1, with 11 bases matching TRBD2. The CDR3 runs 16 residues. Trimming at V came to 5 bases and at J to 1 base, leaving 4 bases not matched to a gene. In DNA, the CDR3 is TGTGCCAGCAGTGTACTAGCGGGAGAATCCTACAATGAGCAGTTCTTC. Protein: CASSVLAGESYNEQFF.

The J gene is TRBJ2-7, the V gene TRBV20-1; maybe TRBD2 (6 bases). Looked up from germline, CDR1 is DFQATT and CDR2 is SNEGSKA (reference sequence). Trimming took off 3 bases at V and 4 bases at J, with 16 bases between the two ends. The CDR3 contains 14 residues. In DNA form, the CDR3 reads TGCAGTGCTAGTAGCTCGGGACTCCCATACGAGCAGTACTTC. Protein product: CSASSSGLPYEQYF.

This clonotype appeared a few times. CDR3 sequence: CASSWVVGAGELFF. The CDR3 coding sequence is TGTGCCAGCAGCTGGGTTGTAGGGGCCGGGGAGCTGTTTTTT. The chain recombines TRBV5-5 with TRBJ2-2, with a tentative D call TRBD1 (5 bases). Germline CDR1 SGHKS, CDR2 YYEKEE (reference sequence). V gave up 3 bases and J gave up 6 bases, with 12 bases separating them. The CDR3 runs 14 residues. The full variable domain, with the rest looked up from reference TRBV5-5 and TRBJ2-2, is DAGVTQSPTHLIKTRGQQVTLRCSPISGHKSVSWYQQVLGQGPQFIFQYYEKEERGRGNFPDRFSARQFPNYSSELNVNALLLGDSALYLCASSWVVGAGELFFGEGSRLTVL.